This TCR beta chain emerged from a study of response to subunit inactivated influenza vaccine. For this clonotype: Its antigen is unknown.

TCRdb independently ran MiXCR on the RT-PCR reads; one entry per CDR3 protein. The sample shows about 180,000 distinct CDR3 sequences, approximately 11% of them seen only once. Whole-study results and caveats: A suggestion made by the authors is that each seasonal influenza vaccination recruits few new T cells.

The CDR3 totals 13 residues. V was clipped by 5 bases and J by 9 bases, with 17 bases between them. Germline V gives CDR1 SGHTA, CDR2 FQGNSA. The clonotype originates from a man aged 50-75 years who received an inactivated influenza vaccine. V usage is TRBV7-2 and J usage is TRBJ2-7; D is perhaps TRBD2 (5 bases). Specimen: CD8+ T cells sorted from PBMCs, collected approximately 25 months after vaccination. The CDR3 nucleotides read TGTGCCAGCAGCGTCGGGGTCTCGCGCGGGCAGTACTTC. It encodes CASSVGVSRGQYF. The complete variable domain, with remaining parts taken from reference TRBV7-2 and TRBJ2-7, reads GAGVSQSPSNKVTEKGKDVELRCDPISGHTALYWYRQSLGQGLEFLIYFQGNSAPDKSGLPSDRFSAERTGGSVSTLTIQRTQQEDSAVYLCASSVGVSRGQYFGPGTRLTVT.